This entry lists 14 T cell receptor beta chains sequenced from one sample in a study of blood T cell repertoires in COVID-19. Sequenced by immunoSEQ multiplex PCR; TCRdb stores in-frame clones only, minus some. The profile shows under 150,000 clones, about three quarters of them singletons. Sequenced input: PBMCs or T cells enriched from blood (not recorded which). Receptors were obtained from a woman between 50 and 59 years old who had recovered from COVID-19.

This clone was counted a few times. The CDR3 spells CASSLTEYNSPLHF. CDR3 DNA: TGTGCCAGCAGCCTGACAGAATATAATTCACCCCTCCACTTT. V and J are TRBV7-9 and TRBJ1-6, with D perhaps matching TRBD1 (5 bases). The CDR3 length is 14 residues. Germline V gives CDR1 SEHNR, CDR2 FQNEAQ (reference sequence). V dropped 5 bases and J dropped 4 bases, with 9 bases sitting between them.

The V call is TRBV11-3, the J call TRBJ1-2; no reliable D call. Trimming took off 6 bases at V and 0 bases at J, with 17 bases between the two ends. This CDR3 has 16 residues. Germline V gene data show CDR1 as SGHNT and CDR2 as YENEEA. The CDR3 sequence is CASSLDGNLANYGYTF. The CDR3 DNA sequence: TGTGCCAGCAGTCTCGACGGGAATTTAGCTAACTATGGCTACACCTTC.

V and J are TRBV7-8 and TRBJ2-6; D is undetermined. Trimming took off 2 bases at V and 0 bases at J, with 5 bases between the two ends. This CDR3 is built from 15 residues. Per the germline V gene, CDR1 is SGHVS and CDR2 is FQNEAQ. The CDR3 region has the DNA TGTGCCAGCAGCTTACGTTTCTCTGGGGCCAACGTCCTGACTTTC. It specifies CASSLRFSGANVLTF.

This clone was seen at least ten times. The rearrangement links TRBV5-1 to TRBJ1-6, with TRBD1 identical over 9 bases. CDR3 length equals 15 residues. Per the germline V gene, CDR1 is SGHRS and CDR2 is YFSETQ. The ends lost 4 bases at V and 10 bases at J; junction bases unmatched: 9. CDR3 region: CASSLGQGRDSPLHF. The CDR3 DNA reads as TGCGCCAGCAGCCTGGGACAGGGTCGAGACTCACCCCTCCACTTT.

This clone was seen once. V and J are TRBV7-9 and TRBJ1-1; TRBD1 is a possible D gene (5 bases). The V gene lost 5 bases and the J gene lost 5 bases, with 12 bases spanning the gap. The CDR3 extends over 13 amino acids. In germline, CDR1 is SEHNR, CDR2 FQNEAQ (reference sequence). CDR3 region: CASSTPKGTEAFF. The CDR3 DNA reads TGTGCCAGCAGCACCCCAAAGGGGACTGAAGCTTTCTTT.

The chain uses TRBV28 and TRBJ1-2; possible D gene TRBD1, 5 bases. Germline V CDR1 and CDR2: MDHEN, SYDVKM. V lost 7 bases and J lost 7, with 16 bases in between. The CDR3 length is 13 residues. CDR3 sequence reads: CASKQGNLGGYTF. DNA for the CDR3: TGTGCCAGCAAGCAGGGAAACCTAGGTGGCTACACCTTC.

Only one count was recorded for this clone. The chain has TRBV30 and TRBJ2-1; D gene unclear. CDR3 length: 11 amino acids. Trimming took off 2 bases at V and 6 bases at J, with 5 bases between the two ends. Germline CDR1 GTSNPN, CDR2 SVGIG (reference sequence). CDR3 in DNA: TGTGCCTGGAGTCCTATCAATGAGCAGTTCTTC. Protein product: CAWSPINEQFF.

V gene TRBV29-1 combines with J gene TRBJ2-2; perhaps TRBD2 as D (6 bases). The germline gives CDR1 SQVTM, CDR2 ANQGSEA. The CDR3 has 15 residues. Trimming left V 2 bases short and J 4 bases short, with 14 bases between. As DNA, the CDR3 is TGCAGCGTTGAACTGGGGGGAGATGGCACCGGGGAGCTGTTTTTT. Its protein is CSVELGGDGTGELFF.

The chain's CDR3 is CASSVEGNQPQHF. Written as DNA, the CDR3 is TGTGCCAGCAGTGTGGAGGGCAATCAGCCCCAGCATTTT. The chain has TRBV6-4 and TRBJ1-5, with unresolved D. Germline V gene data show CDR1 as MRHNA and CDR2 as SNTAGT. V was cut by 4 bases and J by 2 bases, with 6 bases left in between. The CDR3 spans 13 residues.

For this clone: Compared with germline, one end of the junction differs, possibly owing to a read error. The chain joins TRBV18 to TRBJ1-5; 12 nucleotides agree with TRBD1. This CDR3 has 13 residues. Germline lookup yields CDR1 KGHSH and CDR2 LQKENI. The CDR3 here is CASSPEGQGALSF. CDR3 bases: TGTGCCAGCTCTCCAGAGGGACAGGGGGCATTAAGTTTT.

DNA for the CDR3: TGTGCCAGCAGCGAACTGGAGGGCAATCTATCCTACGAGCAGTACTTC. This gives the protein CASSELEGNLSYEQYF. The gene calls are TRBV11-2 and TRBJ2-7, with D perhaps matching TRBD2 (6 bases). Trimming left V 5 bases short and J 1 base short, with 18 bases between. The CDR3 consists of 16 residues. Germline CDR1 reads SGHAT; CDR2 reads FQNNGV.

CDR3 in amino acids: CASSSSVVQPQHF. The CDR3 nucleotides read TGTGCCAGTAGTTCCTCAGTGGTCCAGCCCCAGCATTTT. This chain uses TRBV19 with TRBJ1-5, with D unresolved. Between the trimmed V and J ends, which lost 5 bases and 7 bases, there was a span of 12 bases. The CDR3 consists of 13 residues. Germline V gene data show CDR1 as LNHDA and CDR2 as SQIVND (reference sequence). Full variable domain (missing parts from reference TRBV19 and TRBJ1-5): DGGITQSPKYLFRKEGQNVTLSCEQNLNHDAMYWYRQDPGQGLRLIYYSQIVNDFQKGDIAEGYSVSREKKESFPLTVTSAQKNPTAFYLCASSSSVVQPQHFGDGTRLSIL.

V and J are TRBV7-9 and TRBJ2-7, with 8 bases fitting TRBD2. V was pared by 1 base and J by 3 bases, with 8 bases of the junction left unmatched. The CDR3 is made up of 16 amino acids. Germline V gene data show CDR1 as SEHNR and CDR2 as FQNEAQ (reference sequence). For the CDR3, the DNA is TGTGCCAGCAGCTTAGACCTGGCGGGAGGAGTCTACGAGCAGTACTTC. Amino acids: CASSLDLAGGVYEQYF.

The rearrangement joins TRBV10-3 to TRBJ2-1; D perhaps matches TRBD2 (6 bases). The CDR3 covers 16 residues. CDR1 is ENHRY and CDR2 is SYGVKD in the germline V gene. The V and J ends lost 7 bases and 4 bases respectively, with 20 bases between them. CDR3 in DNA: TGTGCCATCACTAAGGGACGGAGGGAGTCGTACAATGAGCAGTTCTTC. This translates into CAITKGRRESYNEQFF.